One TCR beta chain is described in this entry. Its antigen is as yet unknown. These data come from a study of T cells in localized non-small cell lung cancer. With 8 bases clipped from V and 10 bases from J, the junction kept 9 bases outside the gene matches. In germline, CDR1 is MRHNA, CDR2 SNTAGT. The CDR3 loop spans 12 amino acids. Overall study findings and caveats: In adjacent lung appeared a median around 54 of the top 100 tumor clones.

Generated by immunoSEQ multiplex PCR, the TCRdb table keeps only in-frame clones and is missing some. Among over 40,000 clones listed, about 90% were seen once. The material was peripheral blood, obtained before any cancer treatment. The source of this sequence is a female donor at least 60 years old with stage I squamous cell lung carcinoma. The rearrangement links TRBV6-4 to TRBJ2-7, with 9 bases identical to TRBD2. The DNA for the CDR3 is TGTGCCAGCCCTCCTAGCGGGGTGTATCAGTACTTC. As protein: CASPPSGVYQYF.